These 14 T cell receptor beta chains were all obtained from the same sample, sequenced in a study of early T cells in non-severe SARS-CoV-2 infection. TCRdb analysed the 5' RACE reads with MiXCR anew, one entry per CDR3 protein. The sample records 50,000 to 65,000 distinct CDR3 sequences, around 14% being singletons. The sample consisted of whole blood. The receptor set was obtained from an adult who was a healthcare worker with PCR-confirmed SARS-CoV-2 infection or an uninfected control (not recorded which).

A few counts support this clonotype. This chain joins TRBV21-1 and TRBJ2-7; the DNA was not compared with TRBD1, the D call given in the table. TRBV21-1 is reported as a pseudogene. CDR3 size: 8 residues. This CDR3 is CASSNPPF. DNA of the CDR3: TGTGCCAGCAGCAATCCCCCGTTC.

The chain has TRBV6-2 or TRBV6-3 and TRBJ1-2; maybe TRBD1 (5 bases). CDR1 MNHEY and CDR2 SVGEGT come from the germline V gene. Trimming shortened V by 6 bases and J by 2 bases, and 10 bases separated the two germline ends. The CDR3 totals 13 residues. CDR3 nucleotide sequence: TGTGCCAGCAGCAGACAGAGCAACTATGGCTACACCTTC. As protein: CASSRQSNYGYTF.

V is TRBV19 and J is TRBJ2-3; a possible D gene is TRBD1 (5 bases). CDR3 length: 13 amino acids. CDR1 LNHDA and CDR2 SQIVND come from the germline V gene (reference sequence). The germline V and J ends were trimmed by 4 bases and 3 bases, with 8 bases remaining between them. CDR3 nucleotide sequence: TGTGCCAGTAGTAATCCAGGGACAGATACGCAGTATTTT. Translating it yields CASSNPGTDTQYF.

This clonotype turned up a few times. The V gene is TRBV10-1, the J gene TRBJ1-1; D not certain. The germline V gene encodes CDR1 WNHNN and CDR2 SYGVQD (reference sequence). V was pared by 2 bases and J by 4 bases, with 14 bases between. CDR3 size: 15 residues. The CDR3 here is CASSESSTGSTEAFF. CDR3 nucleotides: TGCGCCAGCAGTGAGAGTTCCACGGGGAGCACTGAAGCTTTCTTT.

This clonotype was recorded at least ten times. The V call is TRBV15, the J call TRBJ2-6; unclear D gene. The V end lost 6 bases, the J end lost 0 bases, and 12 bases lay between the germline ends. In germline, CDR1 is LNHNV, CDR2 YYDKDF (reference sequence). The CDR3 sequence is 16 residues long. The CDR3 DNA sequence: TGTGCCACCAGTCAGCGACGGTTCTCTGGGGCCAACGTCCTGACTTTC. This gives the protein CATSQRRFSGANVLTF.

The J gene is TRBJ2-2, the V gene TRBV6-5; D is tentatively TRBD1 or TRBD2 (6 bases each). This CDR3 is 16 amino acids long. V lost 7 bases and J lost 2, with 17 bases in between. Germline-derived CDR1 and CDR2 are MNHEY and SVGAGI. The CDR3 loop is CASTKGEDRNTGELFF. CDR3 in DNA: TGTGCCAGCACCAAAGGGGAGGACAGAAACACCGGGGAGCTGTTTTTT.

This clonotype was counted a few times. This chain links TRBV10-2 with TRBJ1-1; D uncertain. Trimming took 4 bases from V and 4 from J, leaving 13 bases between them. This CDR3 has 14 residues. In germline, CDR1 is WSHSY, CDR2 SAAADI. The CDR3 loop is CASSVQILSTEAFF. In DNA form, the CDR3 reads TGCGCCAGCAGTGTCCAGATATTAAGCACTGAAGCTTTCTTT.

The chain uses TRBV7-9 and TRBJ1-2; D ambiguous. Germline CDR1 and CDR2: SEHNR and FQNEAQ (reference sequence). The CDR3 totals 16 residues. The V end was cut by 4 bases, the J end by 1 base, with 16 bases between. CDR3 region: CASSSGSHLGNYGYTF. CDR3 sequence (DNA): TGTGCCAGCAGCTCCGGTTCGCATCTGGGTAACTATGGCTACACCTTC. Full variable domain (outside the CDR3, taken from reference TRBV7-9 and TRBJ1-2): DTGVSQNPRHKITKRGQNVTFRCDPISEHNRLYWYRQTLGQGPEFLTYFQNEAQLEKSRLLSDRFSAERPKGSFSTLEIQRTEQGDSAMYLCASSSGSHLGNYGYTFGSGTRLTVV.

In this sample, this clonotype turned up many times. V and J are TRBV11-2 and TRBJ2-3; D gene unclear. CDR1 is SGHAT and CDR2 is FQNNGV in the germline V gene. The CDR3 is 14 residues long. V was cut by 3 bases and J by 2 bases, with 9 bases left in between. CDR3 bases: TGTGCCAGCAGCTTGACCCGGTCCACAGATACGCAGTATTTT. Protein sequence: CASSLTRSTDTQYF.

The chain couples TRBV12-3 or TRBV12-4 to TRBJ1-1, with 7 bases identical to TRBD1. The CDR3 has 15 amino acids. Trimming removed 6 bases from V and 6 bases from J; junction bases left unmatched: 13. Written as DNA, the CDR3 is TGTGCCAGCAGAACCCTCGACAGGGAGAAATCTGAAGCTTTCTTT. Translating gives CASRTLDREKSEAFF.

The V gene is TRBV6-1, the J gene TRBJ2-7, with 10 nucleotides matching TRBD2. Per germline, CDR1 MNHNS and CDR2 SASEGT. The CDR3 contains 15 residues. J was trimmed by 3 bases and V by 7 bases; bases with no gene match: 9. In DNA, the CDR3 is TGTGCCAGCACCTCCTCTAGCGGGGGAGTCTACGAGCAGTACTTC. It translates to CASTSSSGGVYEQYF.

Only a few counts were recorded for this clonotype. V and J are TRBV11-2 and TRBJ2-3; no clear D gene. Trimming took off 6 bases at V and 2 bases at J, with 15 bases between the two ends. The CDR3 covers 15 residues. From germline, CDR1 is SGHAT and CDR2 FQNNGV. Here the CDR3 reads CASREERLTTDTQYF. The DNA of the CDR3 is TGTGCCAGCAGAGAGGAGCGTTTAACCACAGATACGCAGTATTTT.

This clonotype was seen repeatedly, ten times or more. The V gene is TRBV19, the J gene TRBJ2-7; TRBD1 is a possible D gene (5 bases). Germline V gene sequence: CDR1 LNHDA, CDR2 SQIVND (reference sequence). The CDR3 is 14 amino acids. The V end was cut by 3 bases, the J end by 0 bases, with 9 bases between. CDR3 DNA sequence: TGTGCCAGTAGTATCGACAGTCTCTCCTACGAGCAGTACTTC. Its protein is CASSIDSLSYEQYF.

The CDR3 loop is CASGTGEETQYF. For the CDR3, the DNA is TGCGCCAGCGGGACAGGGGAAGAGACCCAGTACTTC. J is TRBJ2-5 and V is TRBV5-1; TRBD1 matches 10 bases. CDR1 SGHRS and CDR2 YFSETQ come from the germline V gene. CDR3 length: 12 amino acids. The trim removed 7 bases at V and 3 bases at J, leaving 0 bases unmatched.